This T cell receptor (beta chain) is from a study of blood T cell repertoires in COVID-19. Across the study: Sites across the United States, Italy and Spain contributed samples from acute and convalescent COVID-19. From T cells, B-cell-depleted T cells, or PBMCs came the material, which was cDNA or gDNA.

Authors' data handling: Nucleated cell number was recorded as an estimate derived from reference gene primer amplification. This table comes from immunoSEQ multiplex PCR, and its TCRdb copy is limited to in-frame clones, with some not included. V and J calls and clone size are as listed in that table; D and trimming were resolved from the DNA. The table shows approximately 50,000 clones, with more than 80% occurring only once. Germline V gives CDR1 SGHNT, CDR2 YYREEE (reference sequence). J was trimmed by 5 bases and V by 0 bases; bases with no gene match: 4. The CDR3 is 15 amino acids. The sample comprised peripheral blood. The sequence was obtained from a man in his sixties with acute or convalescent COVID-19. The genes are TRBV5-4 and TRBJ2-5; TRBD1 matches 10 bases. As DNA, the CDR3 is TGTGCCAGCAGCTTGGGGGGACAGGGGAGGGAGACCCAGTACTTC. Its protein product is CASSLGGQGRETQYF.